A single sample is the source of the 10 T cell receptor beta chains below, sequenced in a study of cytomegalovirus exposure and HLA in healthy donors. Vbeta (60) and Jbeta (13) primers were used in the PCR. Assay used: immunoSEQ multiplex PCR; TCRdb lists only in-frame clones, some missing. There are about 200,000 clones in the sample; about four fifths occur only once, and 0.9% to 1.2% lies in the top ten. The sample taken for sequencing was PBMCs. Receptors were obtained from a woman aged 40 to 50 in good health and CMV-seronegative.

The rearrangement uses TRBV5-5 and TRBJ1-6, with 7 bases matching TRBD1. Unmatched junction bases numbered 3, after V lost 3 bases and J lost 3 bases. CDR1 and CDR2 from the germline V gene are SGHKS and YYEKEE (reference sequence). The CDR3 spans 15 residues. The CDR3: CASSWTGDYNSPLHF. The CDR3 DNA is TGTGCCAGCAGCTGGACAGGCGACTATAATTCACCCCTCCACTTT.

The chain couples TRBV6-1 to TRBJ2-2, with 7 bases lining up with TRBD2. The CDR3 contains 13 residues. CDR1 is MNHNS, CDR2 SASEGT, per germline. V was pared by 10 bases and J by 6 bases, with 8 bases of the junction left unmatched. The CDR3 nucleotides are TGTGCCATCGGAGGGAGGGACGCCGGGGAGCTGTTTTTT. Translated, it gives CAIGGRDAGELFF.

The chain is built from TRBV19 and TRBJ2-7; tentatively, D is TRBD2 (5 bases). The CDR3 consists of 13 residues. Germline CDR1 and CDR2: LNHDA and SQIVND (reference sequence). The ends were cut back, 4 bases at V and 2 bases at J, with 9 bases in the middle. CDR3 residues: CASSNTGTYEQYF. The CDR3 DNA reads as TGTGCCAGTAGTAATACGGGAACCTACGAGCAGTACTTC.

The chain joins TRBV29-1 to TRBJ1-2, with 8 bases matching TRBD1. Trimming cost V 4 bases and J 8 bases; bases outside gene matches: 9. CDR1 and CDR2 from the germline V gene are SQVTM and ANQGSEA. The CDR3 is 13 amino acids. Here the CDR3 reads CSVATRTGRGYTF. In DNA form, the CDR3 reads TGCAGCGTTGCCACCCGGACAGGGCGCGGCTACACCTTC. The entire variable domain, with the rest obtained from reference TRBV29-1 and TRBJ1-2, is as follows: SAVISQKPSRDICQRGTSLTIQCQVDSQVTMMFWYRQQPGQSLTLIATANQGSEATYESGFVIDKFPISRPNLTFSTLTVSNMSPEDSSIYLCSVATRTGRGYTFGSGTRLTVV.

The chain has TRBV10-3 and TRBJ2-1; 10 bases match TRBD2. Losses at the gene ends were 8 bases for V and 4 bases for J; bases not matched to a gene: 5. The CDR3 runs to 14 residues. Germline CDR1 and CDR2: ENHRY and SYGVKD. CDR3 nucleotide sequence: TGTGCCATCGGGCTAGCGGGAGAATACAATGAGCAGTTCTTC. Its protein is CAIGLAGEYNEQFF.

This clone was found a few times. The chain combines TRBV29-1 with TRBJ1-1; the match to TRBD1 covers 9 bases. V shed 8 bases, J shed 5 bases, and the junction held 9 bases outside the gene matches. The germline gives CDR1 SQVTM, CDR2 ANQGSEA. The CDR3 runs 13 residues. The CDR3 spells CSNSGTGSTEAFF. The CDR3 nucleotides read TGCAGCAACTCCGGGACAGGGAGTACTGAAGCTTTCTTT.

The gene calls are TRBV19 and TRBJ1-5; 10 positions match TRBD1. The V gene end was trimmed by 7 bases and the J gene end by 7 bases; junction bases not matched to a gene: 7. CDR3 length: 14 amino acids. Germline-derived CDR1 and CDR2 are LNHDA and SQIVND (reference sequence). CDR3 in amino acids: CASTGTGDAQPQHF. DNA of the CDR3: TGTGCCAGTACAGGGACAGGGGATGCACAGCCCCAGCATTTT. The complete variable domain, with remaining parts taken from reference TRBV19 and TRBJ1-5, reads DGGITQSPKYLFRKEGQNVTLSCEQNLNHDAMYWYRQDPGQGLRLIYYSQIVNDFQKGDIAEGYSVSREKKESFPLTVTSAQKNPTAFYLCASTGTGDAQPQHFGDGTRLSIL.

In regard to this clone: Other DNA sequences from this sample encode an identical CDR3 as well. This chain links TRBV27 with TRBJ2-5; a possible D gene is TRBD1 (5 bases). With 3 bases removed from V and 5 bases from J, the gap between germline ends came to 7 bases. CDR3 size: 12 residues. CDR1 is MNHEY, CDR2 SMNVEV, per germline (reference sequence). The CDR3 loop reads CASSLSGETQYF. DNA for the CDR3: TGTGCCAGCAGTTTGTCAGGGGAGACCCAGTACTTC.

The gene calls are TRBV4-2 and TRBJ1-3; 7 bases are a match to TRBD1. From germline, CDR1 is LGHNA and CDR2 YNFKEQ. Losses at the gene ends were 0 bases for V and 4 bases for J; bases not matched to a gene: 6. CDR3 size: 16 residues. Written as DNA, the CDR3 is TGTGCCAGCAGCCAAGATCTTCCGGGACAGGGAAACACCATATATTTT. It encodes CASSQDLPGQGNTIYF.

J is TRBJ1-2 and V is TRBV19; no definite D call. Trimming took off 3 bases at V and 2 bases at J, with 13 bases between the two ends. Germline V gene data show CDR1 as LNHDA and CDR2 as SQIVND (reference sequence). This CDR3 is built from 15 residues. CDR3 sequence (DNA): TGTGCCAGTAGTATGGCTCTGGGAGACAACTATGGCTACACCTTC. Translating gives CASSMALGDNYGYTF. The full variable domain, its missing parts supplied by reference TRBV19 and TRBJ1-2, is DGGITQSPKYLFRKEGQNVTLSCEQNLNHDAMYWYRQDPGQGLRLIYYSQIVNDFQKGDIAEGYSVSREKKESFPLTVTSAQKNPTAFYLCASSMALGDNYGYTFGSGTRLTVV.